This T cell receptor (beta chain) was sequenced in a study of T cell repertoires in cytomegalovirus infection. Overall study context: CMV epitopes used comprised recently identified HLA-C-restricted ones and well-studied HLA-B-restricted ones. Indications of both CMV infection and matching HLA type were provided by public TCR beta signatures.

A remark on this clonotype: The antigen remains undetermined.

Study-level points and caveats: Identification of carriers of CMV plus the relevant HLA was achieved through cumulative public TCR beta family frequency. HLA-C-restricted CMV-specific TCR beta clonotypes prevailed in the ex vivo response.

V lost 5 bases and J lost 9; bases outside the gene matches: 12. CDR1 is MDHEN and CDR2 is SYDVKM in the germline V gene. The CDR3 is 15 residues long. TCRdb itself ran the reads through MiXCR, one entry per CDR3 protein. The data hold approximately 270,000 distinct CDR3 sequences, with around 20% observed a single time. The sequences come from cultured PBMCs, collected from culture after CMV antigen stimulation. The receptor was isolated from a human donor in good health (CMV status not recorded). Some clones in this sample may be carry-over from other donors' samples. The chain combines TRBV28 with TRBJ1-4; 7 bases line up with TRBD1. CDR3 DNA sequence: TGTGCCAGCAGTCTCCCCGGGACAGATTCCAAAAAACTGTTTTTT. It specifies CASSLPGTDSKKLFF. The whole variable domain, filled in from reference TRBV28 and TRBJ1-4, reads DVKVTQSSRYLVKRTGEKVFLECVQDMDHENMFWYRQDPGLGLRLIYFSYDVKMKEKGDIPEGYSVSREKKERFSLILESASTNQTSMYLCASSLPGTDSKKLFFGSGTQLSVL.